The next 14 T cell receptor beta chains were all read from a single sample in a study of somatic mutations in cytotoxic T cells in rheumatoid arthritis. The data were produced by immunoSEQ multiplex PCR, yet TCRdb's version contains in-frame clones alone and is incomplete. Of roughly 30,000 clones in the sample, approximately 78% were seen once. The source material was CD8+ T cells sorted from blood. Every receptor here comes from an adult with rheumatoid arthritis.

This rearrangement joins TRBV27 to TRBJ2-4, with D tentatively TRBD1 or TRBD2 (5 bases each). Trimming stripped 6 bases from V and 6 bases from J, with 18 bases between. This CDR3 has 15 residues. Per germline, CDR1 MNHEY and CDR2 SMNVEV (reference sequence). DNA of the CDR3: TGTGCCAGCAGGGCCCTAGGACGGGGACCAAACATTCAGTACTTC. Its protein is CASRALGRGPNIQYF.

The CDR3 coding sequence is TGTGCCAGCAGCCACTCGGGACGGCCACCTGAAGCTTTCTTT. Protein product: CASSHSGRPPEAFF. This chain links TRBV14 with TRBJ1-1, with a weak D call TRBD1 (5 bases). The V gene lost 3 bases and the J gene lost 6 bases, with 14 bases spanning the gap. This CDR3 has 14 residues. From germline, CDR1 is SGHDN and CDR2 FVKESK.

The chain employs TRBV4-1 and TRBJ1-6; weak D call: TRBD1 (5 bases). Germline CDR1 MGHRA, CDR2 YSYEKL. Trimming took 5 bases from V and 5 from J, leaving 13 bases between them. The CDR3 extends over 15 amino acids. DNA of the CDR3: TGCGCCAGCAGCACCCGGGACGCAGATAATTCACCCCTCCACTTT. It codes for CASSTRDADNSPLHF.

J is TRBJ2-1 and V is TRBV7-3; TRBD2 is a possible D gene (7 bases). The CDR3 extends over 16 amino acids. Trimming pared 2 bases from V and 5 bases from J, leaving 16 bases between. CDR1 is SGHTA, CDR2 FQGTGA, per germline. The DNA of the CDR3 is TGTGCCAGCAGCTTATGGGGGCGGGAGTCCCACAATGAGCAGTTCTTC. Translation: CASSLWGRESHNEQFF.

This clone came up once. V and J are TRBV28 and TRBJ1-1; weak D call: TRBD1 (6 bases). The V gene's germline CDR1 is MDHEN and CDR2 SYDVKM. V lost 4 bases and J lost 3, with 18 bases in between. This CDR3 is built from 16 residues. DNA for the CDR3: TGTGCCAGCAGTTACAGGGTGGAGGGGACGGACACTGAAGCTTTCTTT. It specifies CASSYRVEGTDTEAFF.

Only a few counts were recorded for this clone. The DNA for the CDR3 is TGTGCCAGTCGGTATAGGGGCCAGGTAGGCGAGCAGTACTTC. As protein: CASRYRGQVGEQYF. The chain carries TRBV6-5 and TRBJ2-7; D might be TRBD1 (5 bases). The CDR3 covers 14 residues. Trimming pared 9 bases from V and 6 bases from J, leaving 21 bases between. Germline CDR1 MNHEY, CDR2 SVGAGI.

The rearrangement joins TRBV9 to TRBJ2-2; 8 bases fit TRBD2. J was trimmed by 1 base and V by 0 bases; bases with no gene match: 2. Germline V gene lookup returns CDR1 SGDLS and CDR2 YYNGEE. The CDR3 sequence is 16 residues long. This CDR3 reads CASSVAGGLNTGELFF. The CDR3 DNA is TGTGCCAGCAGCGTAGCGGGGGGGTTGAACACCGGGGAGCTGTTTTTT.

The rearrangement links TRBV27 to TRBJ2-7; 9 nucleotides match TRBD1. This CDR3 has 12 residues. V was pared by 10 bases and J by 5 bases, with 6 bases of the junction left unmatched. Germline CDR1 and CDR2: MNHEY and SMNVEV (reference sequence). The CDR3 DNA reads as TGTGCCACACAGGGGGCGATCCACGAGCAGTACTTC. Amino acids: CATQGAIHEQYF.

The chain joins TRBV5-1 to TRBJ1-5, with 11 positions matching TRBD1. The CDR3 is 15 amino acids. Losses at the gene ends were 4 bases for V and 7 bases for J; bases not matched to a gene: 7. Germline V gene lookup returns CDR1 SGHRS and CDR2 YFSETQ. The DNA for the CDR3 is TGCGCCAGCAGCCTGGGACAGGGGGAGGGGCAGCCCCAGCATTTT. This gives the protein CASSLGQGEGQPQHF.

The chain employs TRBV5-6 and TRBJ2-2; tentatively, D is TRBD1 (5 bases). The V gene lost 7 bases and the J gene lost 6 bases, with 16 bases spanning the gap. This CDR3 is 14 amino acids long. Looked up from germline, CDR1 is SGHDT and CDR2 is YYEEEE. In DNA, the CDR3 is TGTGCCAGCGCCCTGTGGGGCCGGGCCGGGGAGCTGTTTTTT. Translation: CASALWGRAGELFF.

In nucleotides, the CDR3 is TGTGCCATCAGTGAAGTGGGAGAACTGAACAATGAGCAGTTCTTC. Amino acid sequence: CAISEVGELNNEQFF. The V and J genes are TRBV10-3 and TRBJ2-1, with D possibly being TRBD2 (5 bases). CDR1 ENHRY and CDR2 SYGVKD come from the germline V gene. The V gene lost 3 bases and the J gene lost 5 bases, with 14 bases spanning the gap. CDR3 length: 15 residues.

This clone showed up just a few times. V usage is TRBV13 and J usage is TRBJ1-1, with TRBD1 identical over 7 bases. The CDR3 runs 14 residues. Germline CDR1 and CDR2: PRHDT and FYEKMQ (reference sequence). With V trimmed by 5 bases and J by 4 bases, 7 bases remained unmatched. Here the CDR3 reads CASSPGTALTEAFF. DNA for the CDR3: TGTGCCAGCAGCCCCGGGACAGCACTCACTGAAGCTTTCTTT. The whole variable domain, filled in from reference TRBV13 and TRBJ1-1, reads AAGVIQSPRHLIKEKRETATLKCYPIPRHDTVYWYQQGPGQDPQFLISFYEKMQSDKGSIPDRFSAQQFSDYHSELNMSSLELGDSALYFCASSPGTALTEAFFGQGTRLTVV.

This clone was observed a handful of times. The CDR3 sequence is CASSASGTGGSYEQYF. CDR3 nucleotides: TGCGCCAGCAGCGCATCCGGGACAGGGGGCTCCTACGAGCAGTACTTC. The chain joins TRBV5-1 to TRBJ2-7, with 11 bases identical to TRBD1. With V trimmed by 4 bases and J by 0 bases, 6 bases remained unmatched. CDR3 length: 16 amino acids. Germline V CDR1 and CDR2: SGHRS, YFSETQ.

The rearrangement uses TRBV30 and TRBJ1-5; no clear D. This CDR3 is 13 amino acids long. V was trimmed by 1 base and J by 1 base, leaving 5 bases between them. Per germline, CDR1 GTSNPN and CDR2 SVGIG (reference sequence). In DNA, the CDR3 is TGTGCCTGGAGTGGAAACAGCAATCAGCCCCAGCATTTT. This encodes CAWSGNSNQPQHF.